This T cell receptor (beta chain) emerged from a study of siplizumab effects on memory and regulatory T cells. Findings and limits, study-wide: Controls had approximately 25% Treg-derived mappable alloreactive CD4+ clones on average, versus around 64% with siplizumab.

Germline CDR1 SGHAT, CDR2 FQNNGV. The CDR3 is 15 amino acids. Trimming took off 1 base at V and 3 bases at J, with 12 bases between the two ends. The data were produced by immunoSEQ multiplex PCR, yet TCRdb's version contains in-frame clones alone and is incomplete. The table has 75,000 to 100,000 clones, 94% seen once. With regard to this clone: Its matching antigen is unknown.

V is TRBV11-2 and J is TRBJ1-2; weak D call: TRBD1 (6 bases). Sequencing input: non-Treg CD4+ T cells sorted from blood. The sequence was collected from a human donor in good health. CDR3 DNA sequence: TGTGCCAGCAGCTTAGCTTCGGACAGTTACTATGGCTACACCTTC. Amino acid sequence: CASSLASDSYYGYTF.